Listed below are T cell receptor beta chains from one sample, sequenced in a study of blood T cell repertoires in COVID-19. The data were produced by immunoSEQ multiplex PCR, yet TCRdb's version contains in-frame clones alone and is incomplete. Of a few hundred thousand clones listed, around 89% are singletons. Sequencing was carried out using PBMCs or T cells enriched from blood (not recorded which). The receptors here all came from a man aged 18 to 29 who had recovered from COVID-19. Both conserved end residues are part of each CDR3. Each record gives: V gene, J gene, CDR3 length, clone size, D gene, CDR3 DNA, CDR3 protein. The D gene is left open where the match is weak. Clone size is stated in some rows and not others, as once, few, many or a class when expanded.

TRBV18	TRBJ1-4	15	.	.	TGTGCCAGCTCACCTGGCCGGGGAGGTAATGAAAAACTGTTTTTT	CASSPGRGGNEKLFF
TRBV12-5	TRBJ1-2	16	.	TRBD1	TGTGCTAGTGGTTTGGTACGGACAGGCACAAATGGTGGCTACACCTTC	CASGLVRTGTNGGYTF
TRBV19	TRBJ2-4	19	.	TRBD2	TGTGCCAGTAGTCCAACGTGGCGGCTAGCGGCCCCAGCCAAAAACATTCAGTACTTC	CASSPTWRLAAPAKNIQYF
TRBV27	TRBJ1-6	14	.	.	TGTGCCAGCAGCCGACTGGGGGAGGGGACACCCCTCCACTTT	CASSRLGEGTPLHF
TRBV27	TRBJ2-1	18	.	.	TGTGCCAGCAGGGGCTACCCCGGTGGGCAGGGCCAGTTGGACGAGCAGTTCTTC	CASRGYPGGQGQLDEQFF
TRBV5-1	TRBJ1-4	15	.	TRBD1	TGCGCCAGCAGCCCGTCTCAGGGGGCGAGTGAAAAACTGTTTTTT	CASSPSQGASEKLFF
TRBV5-4	TRBJ1-2	14	.	.	TGTGCCAGCAGCTTGTTGGGGGCCTTCTATGGCTACACCTTC	CASSLLGAFYGYTF
TRBV7-9	TRBJ2-1	16	.	.	TGTGCCAGCAGCTCATATCGACTAGTCGGAACGAATGAGCAGTTCTTC	CASSSYRLVGTNEQFF
TRBV5-1	TRBJ2-3	14	.	TRBD2	TGCGCCAGCAGCTTGGCCCTAGCGGGGGATACGCAGTATTTT	CASSLALAGDTQYF
TRBV7-9	TRBJ2-1	15	once	.	TGTGCCAGCAGCTTACTGAGCCTAGCCGACAATGAGCAGTTCTTC	CASSLLSLADNEQFF
TRBV19	TRBJ1-1	14	once	TRBD1	TGTGCCAGTAGAAGACAGGGGATGAACACTGAAGCTTTCTTT	CASRRQGMNTEAFF
TRBV2	TRBJ1-6	14	.	TRBD1	TGTGCCAGCACGCAACAGGGGGCTAATTCACCCCTCCACTTT	CASTQQGANSPLHF
TRBV15	TRBJ1-2	16	.	TRBD1	TGTGCCACCAGCAGAGGCGGGACAGGCCTTGTCTATGGCTACACCTTC	CATSRGGTGLVYGYTF
TRBV28	TRBJ1-2	11	.	.	TGTGCCACATCAGGGGATAATGGCTACACCTTC	CATSGDNGYTF
TRBV18	TRBJ2-6	14	few	.	TGTGCCAGCTCACCAGGGGGGGGCGGTCACGTCCTGACTTTC	CASSPGGGGHVLTF
TRBV10-1	TRBJ2-5	15	.	TRBD1	TGCGCCAGCAGTGGTGGACAGGGAGGAAGGGAGACCCAGTACTTC	CASSGGQGGRETQYF
TRBV5-4	TRBJ2-5	15	.	.	TGTGCCAGCAGCTTGGATCTCCAGATTCAAGAGACCCAGTACTTC	CASSLDLQIQETQYF
TRBV6-5	TRBJ1-3	15	.	TRBD1	TGTGCCAGCGCCCGACAGGGCCGCTCTGGAAACACCATATATTTT	CASARQGRSGNTIYF
TRBV15	TRBJ2-2	17	.	TRBD1	TGTGCCACCGGACACAGGGGGCGAACCTCGAACACCGGGGAGCTGTTTTTT	CATGHRGRTSNTGELFF
TRBV6-1	TRBJ1-2	13	.	.	TGTGCCAGCAGTGAAAACTCAGGTTATGGCTACACCTTC	CASSENSGYGYTF
TRBV7-2	TRBJ1-2	13	once	TRBD1	TGTGCCAGCAGCTTCCAGGGGGCGCATGGCTACACCTTC	CASSFQGAHGYTF
TRBV7-2	TRBJ2-2	19	once	TRBD2	TGTGCCAGCAGCCTCTATCTAGCGGGCCCAGGATCGAACACCGGGGAGCTGTTTTTT	CASSLYLAGPGSNTGELFF
TRBV3-1/TRBV3-2	TRBJ2-3	15	.	.	TGTGCCAGCAGCCTGGCGGGGACTAGCACAGATACGCAGTATTTT	CASSLAGTSTDTQYF
TRBV7-8	TRBJ2-7	15	.	.	TGTGCCAGCAGCTTAGGCGCAGGGCGGTTCGACGAGCAGTACTTC	CASSLGAGRFDEQYF
TRBV7-9	TRBJ2-1	14	.	TRBD1	TGTGCCAGCAGCTCAGGGGGCTCCTACAATGAGCAGTTCTTC	CASSSGGSYNEQFF
TRBV28	TRBJ2-1	16	.	TRBD1	TGTGCCAGCAGTCTCGTGTTTGGGACAGGGACAAATGAGCAGTTCTTC	CASSLVFGTGTNEQFF
TRBV5-1	TRBJ1-2	15	.	TRBD1	TGCGCCAGCAGCTCAAATCCGGGACAGGGGGATGGCTACACCTTC	CASSSNPGQGDGYTF
TRBV11-2	TRBJ2-7	16	.	TRBD2	TGTGCCAGCAGCCGTACAACTAGCGGCGTCTCCTACGAGCAGTACTTC	CASSRTTSGVSYEQYF
TRBV20-1	TRBJ1-5	14	.	.	TGCAGTGCTACTGACAGTAATAGCAATCAGCCCCAGCATTTT	CSATDSNSNQPQHF
TRBV19	TRBJ1-5	15	once	TRBD1	TGTGCCAGTAACCCGGGACAGGGGTATAATCAGCCCCAGCATTTT	CASNPGQGYNQPQHF
TRBV19	TRBJ2-1	15	.	.	TGTGCCAGTAGTCGGGCAGGGCCGGATTACAATGAGCAGTTCTTC	CASSRAGPDYNEQFF
TRBV6-5	TRBJ1-2	15	.	TRBD1	TGTGCCAGCAGTTATACGGACAGGGGGCTCGAAGGCTACACCTTC	CASSYTDRGLEGYTF
TRBV5-1	TRBJ1-2	14	.	TRBD1	TGCGCCAGCAGCTTGCTAGACAGGGAAAATGGCTACACCTTC	CASSLLDRENGYTF
TRBV10-1	TRBJ1-2	13	.	TRBD1	TGCGCCAGAACCGGGACAGGGGACTATGGCTACACCTTC	CARTGTGDYGYTF
TRBV15	TRBJ2-3	16	.	TRBD2	TGTGCCACCAGCAGAGTAGCGGGGGGAAGCACAGATACGCAGTATTTT	CATSRVAGGSTDTQYF
TRBV9	TRBJ2-7	15	once	TRBD1	TGTGCCAGCAGCGTAGGACAGGGTAACTCCTACGAGCAGTACTTC	CASSVGQGNSYEQYF
TRBV30	TRBJ1-3	16	.	.	TGTGCCTGGAGTGTAGGGCTAGGGGGTTTATGGAACACCATATATTTT	CAWSVGLGGLWNTIYF
TRBV20-1	TRBJ2-3	14	.	.	TGCAGTGCTAGTAATCGAGGTCCCACAGATACGCAGTATTTT	CSASNRGPTDTQYF
TRBV28	TRBJ2-7	16	.	TRBD2	TGTGCCAGCAGGACGGGGGGTGCGGGAGGGCGGAGGATGCAGTACTTC	CASRTGGAGGRRMQYF
TRBV27	TRBJ1-5	15	.	TRBD1	TGTGCCAGCAGCCCGATGGGACAGGGGATTTGGCCCCAGCATTTT	CASSPMGQGIWPQHF
TRBV5-5	TRBJ1-5	18	.	TRBD1	TGTGCCAGCAGCGGATCCCAAGGACAGGAGTATAGCAATCAGCCCCAGCATTTT	CASSGSQGQEYSNQPQHF
TRBV5-1	TRBJ1-5	15	.	.	TGCGCCAGCAGCTTGGGAACAGGGCCCAATCAGCCCCAGCATTTT	CASSLGTGPNQPQHF
TRBV7-9	TRBJ2-5	14	.	.	TGTGCCAGCAGCTCCCCTAGGTACCAAGAGACCCAGTACTTC	CASSSPRYQETQYF
TRBV30	TRBJ2-6	13	.	.	TGTGCCTGGAGCCTATCTGGGGCCAACGTCCTGACTTTC	CAWSLSGANVLTF
TRBV15	TRBJ1-2	17	.	TRBD1	TGTGCCACCAGCAGAGATGTGGACAGGGGGCAAAACTATGGCTACACCTTC	CATSRDVDRGQNYGYTF
TRBV3-1/TRBV3-2	TRBJ2-7	15	.	.	TGTGCCAGCAGCCAAGAGGGGACTCCAGGCTACGAGCAGTACTTC	CASSQEGTPGYEQYF
TRBV27	TRBJ1-2	14	.	TRBD1	TGTGCCAGCCGCACCGGGACAGGGATTGGTGGCTACACCTTC	CASRTGTGIGGYTF
TRBV28	TRBJ1-5	17	few	.	TGTGCCAGCAGTTTATGGAGGGGGATTGAGAGTAATCAGCCCCAGCATTTT	CASSLWRGIESNQPQHF